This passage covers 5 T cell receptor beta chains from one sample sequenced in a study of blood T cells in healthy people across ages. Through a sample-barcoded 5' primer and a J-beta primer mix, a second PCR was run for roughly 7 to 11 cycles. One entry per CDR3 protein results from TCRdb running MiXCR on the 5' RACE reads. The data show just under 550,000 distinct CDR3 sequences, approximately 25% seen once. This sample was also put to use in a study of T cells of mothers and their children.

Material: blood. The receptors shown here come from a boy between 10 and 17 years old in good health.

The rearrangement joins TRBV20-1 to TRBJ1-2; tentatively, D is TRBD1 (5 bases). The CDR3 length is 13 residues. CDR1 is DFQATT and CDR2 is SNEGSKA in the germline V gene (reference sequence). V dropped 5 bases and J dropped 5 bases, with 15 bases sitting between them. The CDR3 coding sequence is TGCAGTGCTGGTGGACAACAACTTTATGGCTACACCTTC. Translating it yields CSAGGQQLYGYTF.

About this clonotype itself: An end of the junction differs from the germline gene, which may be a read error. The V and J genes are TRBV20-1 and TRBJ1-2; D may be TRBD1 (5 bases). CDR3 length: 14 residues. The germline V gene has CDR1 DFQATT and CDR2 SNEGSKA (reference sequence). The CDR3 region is CGAREGEGYYGYTF. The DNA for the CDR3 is TGCGGTGCTAGAGAAGGGGAGGGTTACTATGGCTACACCTTC.

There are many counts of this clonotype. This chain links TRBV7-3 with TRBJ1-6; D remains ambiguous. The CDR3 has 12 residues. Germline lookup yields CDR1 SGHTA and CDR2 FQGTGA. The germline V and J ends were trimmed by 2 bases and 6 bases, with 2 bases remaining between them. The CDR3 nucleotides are TGTGCCAGCAGCTTACCTAATTCACCCCTCCACTTT. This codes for CASSLPNSPLHF.

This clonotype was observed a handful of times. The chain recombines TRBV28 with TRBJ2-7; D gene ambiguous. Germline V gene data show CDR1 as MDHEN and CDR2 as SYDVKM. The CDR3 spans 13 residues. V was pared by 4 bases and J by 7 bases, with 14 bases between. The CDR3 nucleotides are TGTGCCAGCAGTTCAGAACCCGATTCAGAGCAGTACTTC. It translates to CASSSEPDSEQYF.

CDR3 nucleotides: TGTGCCAGCAGTGAATATTGGGACGGCACAGATACGCAGTATTTT. Amino acid sequence: CASSEYWDGTDTQYF. This chain connects TRBV25-1 to TRBJ2-3, with D perhaps assigned TRBD1 or TRBD2 (5 bases each). V lost 0 bases, J lost 1 base, and 8 bases lay in between. CDR1 and CDR2 (germline): MGHDK, SYGVNS. The CDR3 is 15 residues long.